The 2 T cell receptor beta chains listed next were all sequenced from one sample in a study of neoadjuvant anti-PD-1 for oral cavity cancer. Only in-frame clones appear in the TCRdb table, and some are missing; sequencing was by immunoSEQ multiplex PCR. The sample yields 70,000 to 95,000 clones, roughly 80% seen once. The input for sequencing was PBMCs, taken before nivolumab (anti-PD-1) treatment. The source of these receptors is a person aged 40-85 years with oral cavity squamous cell carcinoma.

The CDR3 sequence is CASSRKYQETQYF. The CDR3 bases are TGTGCCAGCAGCCGGAAGTACCAAGAGACCCAGTACTTC. The V call is TRBV7-2, the J call TRBJ2-5, with D unclear. Trimming took 5 bases from V and 0 from J, leaving 7 bases between them. The CDR3 is 13 amino acids. The germline CDR1 and CDR2 sequences are SGHTA and FQGNSA.

The genes are TRBV9 and TRBJ2-7, with D perhaps TRBD2 (6 bases). This CDR3 has 13 amino acids. Germline V gives CDR1 SGDLS, CDR2 YYNGEE. Trimming took off 4 bases at V and 3 bases at J, with 11 bases between the two ends. This CDR3 reads CASSRQGGYEQYF. The CDR3, as DNA: TGTGCCAGCAGCCGCCAGGGAGGCTACGAGCAGTACTTC.